One TCR beta chain is described in this entry. Its target is unknown. This record belongs to a study of T cell repertoires in cytomegalovirus infection. Study overall: Selection of CMV epitopes for the study included recently identified HLA-C-restricted and well-studied HLA-B-restricted ones. A matching HLA type, together with CMV infection, was signaled by public TCR beta signatures. Study observations and caveats: Clonotypes of TCR beta that were HLA-C-restricted and CMV-specific dominated the ex vivo response. People with CMV and the relevant HLA were identified by cumulative public TCR beta family frequency.

Germline values: CDR1 SEHNR, CDR2 FQNEAQ (reference sequence). The ends were cut back, 4 bases at V and 5 bases at J, with 9 bases in the middle. The CDR3 has 13 residues. TCRdb re-called the reads through MiXCR, storing one row per CDR3 protein. The data show about 89,000 distinct CDR3 sequences, with about 31% seen just once and roughly 70% held by the top ten. The chain carries TRBV7-9 and TRBJ2-1; D gene uncertain. The sequenced sample was CD8+ T cells from cultured PBMCs, obtained from culture after CMV antigen stimulation. This sequence was found in a human donor in good health (CMV status not recorded). Some clones in this sample may be carry-over from other donors' samples. The CDR3 loop reads CASSSVLDNEQFF. The CDR3 coding sequence is TGTGCCAGCAGCTCTGTTCTGGACAATGAGCAGTTCTTC.